Presented here are 8 T cell receptor beta chains from one specimen sequenced in a study of T cell responses to AZD1222 COVID-19 vaccine. The repertoire was sequenced with immunoSEQ multiplex PCR; TCRdb's copy has only in-frame clones and lacks some. The sample shows fewer than 200,000 clones, roughly 91% of them seen only once. Sample: peripheral blood, taken on day 0 of AZD1222 vaccination. These receptors were taken from an adult in good health.

The chain employs TRBV30 and TRBJ1-2; no clear D gene. The CDR3 spans 11 residues. In germline, CDR1 is GTSNPN, CDR2 SVGIG (reference sequence). The V end lost 0 bases, the J end lost 7 bases, and 6 bases lay between the germline ends. The CDR3 region has the DNA TGTGCCTGGAGTGTACTAAGTGGCTACACCTTC. Encoded protein: CAWSVLSGYTF.

J is TRBJ1-2 and V is TRBV7-6; possible D gene TRBD1, 5 bases. V was trimmed by 4 bases and J by 8 bases, leaving 5 bases between them. CDR3 size: 10 residues. In germline, CDR1 is SGHVS, CDR2 FNYEAQ. CDR3: CASSWDGYTF. DNA of the CDR3: TGTGCCAGCAGCTGGGACGGCTACACCTTC.

V is TRBV9 and J is TRBJ2-5; the D gene is possibly TRBD2 (6 bases). The ends were cut back, 4 bases at V and 5 bases at J, with 12 bases in the middle. CDR1 is SGDLS, CDR2 YYNGEE, per germline. CDR3 length: 13 residues. CDR3 sequence reads: CASSPAGGETQYF. DNA of the CDR3: TGTGCCAGCAGCCCGGCAGGAGGGGAGACCCAGTACTTC. Together with reference TRBV9 and TRBJ2-5, the CDR3 gives the full variable domain: DSGVTQTPKHLITATGQRVTLRCSPRSGDLSVYWYQQSLDQGLQFLIQYYNGEERAKGNILERFSAQQFPDLHSELNLSSLELGDSALYFCASSPAGGETQYFGPGTRLLVL.

J is TRBJ2-7 and V is TRBV30, with 7 bases identical to TRBD1. Germline V lookup: CDR1 GTSNPN, CDR2 SVGIG (reference sequence). This CDR3 region has 15 residues. The V segment lost 5 bases and the J segment 2 bases; nucleotides outside the gene matches: 12. The CDR3, as DNA: TGTGCCTGGCGTCCCTGGGGGACAGTTCCCTACGAGCAGTACTTC. Its translation is CAWRPWGTVPYEQYF. The full variable domain, with the rest looked up from reference TRBV30 and TRBJ2-7, is SQTIHQWPATLVQPVGSPLSLECTVEGTSNPNLYWYRQAAGRGLQLLFYSVGIGQISSEVPQNLSASRPQDRQFILSSKKLLLSDSGFYLCAWRPWGTVPYEQYFGPGTRLTVT.

CDR3 amino acids: CASSELGTGGLGSPLHF. The DNA of the CDR3 is TGTGCCAGCAGTGAACTCGGGACAGGGGGCTTAGGTTCACCCCTCCACTTT. The rearrangement uses TRBV6-1 and TRBJ1-6; 12 bases map to TRBD1. CDR1 is MNHNS and CDR2 is SASEGT in the germline V gene. With 2 bases clipped from V and 9 bases from J, the junction kept 8 bases outside the gene matches. The CDR3 consists of 17 residues.

DNA of the CDR3: TGCAGTGCTAGTCGAGGGGAGGTACAGCCCCAGCATTTT. It codes for CSASRGEVQPQHF. This chain uses TRBV20-1 with TRBJ1-5; possible D gene TRBD1, 5 bases. The CDR3 loop spans 13 amino acids. The germline V gene has CDR1 DFQATT and CDR2 SNEGSKA (reference sequence). Trimming left V 3 bases short and J 7 bases short, with 13 bases between.

The V and J genes are TRBV24-1 and TRBJ2-7; TRBD1 might be the D (6 bases). CDR1 and CDR2 from the germline V gene are KGHDR and SFDVKD. Trimming took 7 bases from V and 2 from J, leaving 14 bases between them. CDR3 length: 14 residues. CDR3 DNA sequence: TGTGCCACCAGCCCGGGACAACGAACCTACGAGCAGTACGTC. It codes for CATSPGQRTYEQYV.

The rearrangement uses TRBV14 and TRBJ2-1, with 7 bases fitting TRBD2. Germline CDR1 reads SGHDN; CDR2 reads FVKESK. V shed 4 bases, J shed 6 bases, and the junction held 15 bases outside the gene matches. The CDR3 contains 17 residues. The CDR3 protein is CASSLNAGGLGGNEQFF. CDR3 sequence (DNA): TGTGCCAGCAGCCTTAATGCAGGCGGACTAGGAGGCAATGAGCAGTTCTTC.